This T cell receptor (beta chain) was recorded in a study of shared clonotypes between healthy human individuals. Looking at the study overall: Serving as donors were a couple of women and three men, whose ages spanned 18 to 49. Findings and caveats of the study: Non-shared clonotypes had lower generation probabilities than those shared by all four donors.

On this clone itself: Its antigen is still unknown.

Repertoires were generated with immunoSEQ multiplex PCR, while TCRdb's copy carries only in-frame clones and drops some. Here the sample spans 2 million to 2.5 million clones, approximately 94% being singletons. The CDR3 totals 15 residues. With V trimmed by 8 bases and J by 0 bases, 6 bases remained unmatched. Germline loops: CDR1 MNHNY, CDR2 SVGAGI (reference sequence). Donors had no recently reported acute infections or vaccinations and were HIV-negative. The investigators split CD4+ cells into a CD45RA+ naive subset and a CD45RA-negative memory subset. This clonotype was obtained from a young man in good health. The sample consisted of naive CD4+ T cells sorted from blood. Subset described: CD45RA+ positively selected. The V and J genes are TRBV6-6 and TRBJ2-2, with 7 bases matching TRBD2. CDR3 loop: CASSPSGSNTGELFF. The CDR3 DNA sequence: TGTGCCAGCTCCCCTAGCGGATCGAACACCGGGGAGCTGTTTTTT.